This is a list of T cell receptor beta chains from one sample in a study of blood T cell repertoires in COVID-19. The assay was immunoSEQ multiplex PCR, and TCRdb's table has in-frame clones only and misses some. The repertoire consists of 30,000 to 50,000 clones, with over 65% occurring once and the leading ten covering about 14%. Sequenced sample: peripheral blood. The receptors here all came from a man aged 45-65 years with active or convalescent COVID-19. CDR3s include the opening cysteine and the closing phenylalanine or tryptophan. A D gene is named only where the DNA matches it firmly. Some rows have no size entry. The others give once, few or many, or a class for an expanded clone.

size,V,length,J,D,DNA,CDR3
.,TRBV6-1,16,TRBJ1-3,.,TGTGCCAGCAGTGAAGCCGGGGGGACTTCTGGAAACACCATATATTTT,CASSEAGGTSGNTIYF
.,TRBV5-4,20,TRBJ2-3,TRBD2,TGTGCCAGCAGCTTGGGTCTTGGAACTAGCGGGGATTGGGTGGAAGATACGCAGTATTTT,CASSLGLGTSGDWVEDTQYF
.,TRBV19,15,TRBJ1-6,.,TGTGCCAGTAGTATAGGCGACAGCTTTAATTCACCCCTCCACTTT,CASSIGDSFNSPLHF
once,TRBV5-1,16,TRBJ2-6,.,TGCGCCAGCAGCTTGGATGCAGTCTCTGGGGCCAACGTCCTGACTTTC,CASSLDAVSGANVLTF
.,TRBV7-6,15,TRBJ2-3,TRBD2,TGTGCCAGCAGCTTAGCGGCGGGGGGGCTAAATACGCAGTATTTT,CASSLAAGGLNTQYF
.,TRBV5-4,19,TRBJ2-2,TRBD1,TGTGCCAGCAGCTTGGACCCGTACAGGGGTGCTAGGGGCACCGGGGAGCTGTTTTTT,CASSLDPYRGARGTGELFF
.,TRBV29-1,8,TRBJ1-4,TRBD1,TGCAGCGAAGGGACAGGGGAATTT,CSEGTGEF
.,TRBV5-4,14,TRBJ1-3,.,TGTGCCAGCCGTGTGGCTGACTCTGGAAACACCATATATTTT,CASRVADSGNTIYF
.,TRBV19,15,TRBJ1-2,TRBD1,TGTGCCACCATGGACGACAGGGGGCAGATCTATGGCTACACCTTC,CATMDDRGQIYGYTF
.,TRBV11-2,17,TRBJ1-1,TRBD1,TGTGCCAGCAGCATCAGGGACAGGGTACCGGGGAACACTGAAGCTTTCTTT,CASSIRDRVPGNTEAFF
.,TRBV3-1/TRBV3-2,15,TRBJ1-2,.,TGTGCCAGCAGCCCCTCGGCGAGGAGGGTACTTGGCTACACCTTC,CASSPSARRVLGYTF
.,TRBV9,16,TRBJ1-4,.,TGTGCCAGCAGCCCCCGGGGGGCGGGACCAAATGAAAAACTGTTTTTT,CASSPRGAGPNEKLFF
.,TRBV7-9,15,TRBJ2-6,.,TGTGCCAGCAGCTTAGCCGGCTCTGGGGCCAACGTCCTGACTTTC,CASSLAGSGANVLTF
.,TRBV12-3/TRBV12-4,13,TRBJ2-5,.,TGTGCCAGCAGTTTCAGGGCGCGGGAGACCCAGTACTTC,CASSFRARETQYF
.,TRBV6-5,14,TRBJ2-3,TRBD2,TGTGCCAGCAGGGCGGGGGGGCTTACAGATACGCAGTATTTT,CASRAGGLTDTQYF
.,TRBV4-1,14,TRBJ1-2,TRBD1,TGCGCCAGCAGCCAAGATGACAGGGGAGACGGCTACACCTTC,CASSQDDRGDGYTF
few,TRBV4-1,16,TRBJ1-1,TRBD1,TGCGCCAGCAGCCAAAATGACAGGGTTGGGGGCACTGAAGCTTTCTTT,CASSQNDRVGGTEAFF
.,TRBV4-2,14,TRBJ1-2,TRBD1,TGTGCCAGCAGCCAATGGTCAGGGGGCGATGGCTACACCTTC,CASSQWSGGDGYTF
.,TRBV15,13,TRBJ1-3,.,TGTGCCACCAGCAGAGTTCGAGGGGAGGCCATATATTTT,CATSRVRGEAIYF
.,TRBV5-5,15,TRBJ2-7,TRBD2,TGTGCCAGCAGCGGGACGGGACTAGCGAGATACGAGCAGTACTTC,CASSGTGLARYEQYF
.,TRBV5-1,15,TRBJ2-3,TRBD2,TGCGCCAGCAGCTTGGAAGCACGGGGGGCAGATACGCAGTATTTT,CASSLEARGADTQYF
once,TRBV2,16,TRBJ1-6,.,TGTGCCAGCAGTGATCTACAGGCGCTTTATAATTCACCCCTCCACTTT,CASSDLQALYNSPLHF
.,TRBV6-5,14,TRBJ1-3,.,TGTGCCAGCAGTCCTCCGGGGGCTGGAAACACCATATATTTT,CASSPPGAGNTIYF
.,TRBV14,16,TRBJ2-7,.,TGTGCCAGCAGCCGACAGGTTGCCTTTAGGTCCTACGAGCAGTACTTC,CASSRQVAFRSYEQYF
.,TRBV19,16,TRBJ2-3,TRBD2,TGTGCCAGTAGTATAGATCGGCGGGGGGGCCTGGATACGCAGTATTTT,CASSIDRRGGLDTQYF
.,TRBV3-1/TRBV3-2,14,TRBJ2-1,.,TGTGCCAGCAGCATAGGGGTTGGGGGCCGTGAGCAGTTCTTC,CASSIGVGGREQFF
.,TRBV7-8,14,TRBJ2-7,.,TGTGCCAGCAGCTTAGACAGGGTGACCTACGAGCAGTACTTC,CASSLDRVTYEQYF
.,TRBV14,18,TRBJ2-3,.,TGTGCCAGCAGCCACGCTCCCTTACAGTTCGTCGGCACAGATACGCAGTATTTT,CASSHAPLQFVGTDTQYF
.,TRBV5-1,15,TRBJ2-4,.,TGCGCCAGCAGCTTGGGGAGAGGGGCCAAAAACATTCAGTACTTC,CASSLGRGAKNIQYF
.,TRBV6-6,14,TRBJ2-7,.,TGTGCCAGCAGTTCCTTCCGAGGGACCTACGAGCAGTACTTC,CASSSFRGTYEQYF
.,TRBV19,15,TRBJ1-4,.,TGTGCCAGTAGTCCCCGGGAGACAACTAATGAAAAACTGTTTTTT,CASSPRETTNEKLFF
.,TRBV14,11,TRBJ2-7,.,TGTGCCAGCAGCCAAGGCGGGACAGAGTACTTC,CASSQGGTEYF
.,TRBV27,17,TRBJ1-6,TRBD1,TGTGCCAGCACAGTCCGGCGCCGGGACAGGGATAATTCACCCCTCCACTTT,CASTVRRRDRDNSPLHF
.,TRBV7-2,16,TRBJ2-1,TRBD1,TGTGCCAGCAGCCTCCGGACAGGGGCACTGAGGAATGAGCAGTTCTTC,CASSLRTGALRNEQFF
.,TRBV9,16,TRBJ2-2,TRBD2,TGTGCCAGCAGCCCAGGACTAGCGTTCACCGCGGGGGAGCTGTTTTTT,CASSPGLAFTAGELFF
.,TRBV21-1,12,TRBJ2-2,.,TGTGCCAGCAGCAAGAGCACCGGGGAGCTGTTTTTT,CASSKSTGELFF
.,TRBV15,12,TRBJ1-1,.,TGTGCCACCTCACAGCTGAACACTGAAGCTTTCTTT,CATSQLNTEAFF
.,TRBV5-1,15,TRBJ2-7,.,TGCGCCAGCAGCAATCCGACAAAGCCCTCCTACGAGCAGTACTTC,CASSNPTKPSYEQYF
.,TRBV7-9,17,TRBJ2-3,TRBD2,TGTGCCAGCAGCTTTCCCCGGGGCGGGGGTTCCACAGATACGCAGTATTTT,CASSFPRGGGSTDTQYF
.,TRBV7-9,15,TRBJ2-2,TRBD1,TGTGCCAGCAGGTTACAGGGGTTGGCTGGCGGGGAGCTGTTTTTT,CASRLQGLAGGELFF
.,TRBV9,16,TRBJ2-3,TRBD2,TGTGCCAGCAGCGTAGATCGAGGCGGGGGGACAGATACGCAGTATTTT,CASSVDRGGGTDTQYF
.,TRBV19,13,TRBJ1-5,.,TGTGCCAGTAGTGCCTTCGGGAATCAGCCCCAGCATTTT,CASSAFGNQPQHF
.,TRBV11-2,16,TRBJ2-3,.,TGTGCCAGCAGCCGGAGGTCGGGGAGATACACAGATACGCAGTATTTT,CASSRRSGRYTDTQYF
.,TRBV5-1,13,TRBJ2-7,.,TGCGCCAGCGGAACGACAGGCTCCTACGAGCAGTACTTC,CASGTTGSYEQYF
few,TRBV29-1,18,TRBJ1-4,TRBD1,TGCAGCGCCCATCCGTTAAAGGGACAGGGAGAGGTAAATGAAAAACTGTTTTTT,CSAHPLKGQGEVNEKLFF
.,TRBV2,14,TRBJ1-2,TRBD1,TGTGCCAGTGATACAGACAGGGGCTTCTATGGCTACACCTTC,CASDTDRGFYGYTF
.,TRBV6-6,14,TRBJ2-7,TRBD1,TGTGCCAGCAGTTATGGGGGACAGAGATATGAGCAGTACTTC,CASSYGGQRYEQYF
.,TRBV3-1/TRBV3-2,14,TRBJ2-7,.,TGTGCCAGCAGCCAAGATATAGGGCCGGGGGAGCAGTACTTC,CASSQDIGPGEQYF
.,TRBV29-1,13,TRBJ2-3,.,TGCAGCATACCGGGGGGCAACACAGATACGCAGTATTTT,CSIPGGNTDTQYF
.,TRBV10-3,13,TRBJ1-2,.,TGTGCCATCAGTGACTCGGGGAACTATGGCTACACCTTC,CAISDSGNYGYTF
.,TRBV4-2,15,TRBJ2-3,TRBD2,TGTGCCAGCAGCCAAGGGCGGGGGGGCCCAGATACGCAGTATTTT,CASSQGRGGPDTQYF